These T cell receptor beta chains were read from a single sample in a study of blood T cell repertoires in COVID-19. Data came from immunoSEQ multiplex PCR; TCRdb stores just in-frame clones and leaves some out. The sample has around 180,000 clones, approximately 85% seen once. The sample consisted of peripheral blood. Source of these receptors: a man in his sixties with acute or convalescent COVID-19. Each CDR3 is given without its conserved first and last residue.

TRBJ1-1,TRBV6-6,ASSYSDSHTEAF
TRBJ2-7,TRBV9,ASSVGYSRQGSHEQY
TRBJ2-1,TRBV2,ASSEHLRNEQF
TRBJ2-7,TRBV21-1,ASSKGGTGTRVY
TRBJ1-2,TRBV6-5,ASSYEGGYGYT
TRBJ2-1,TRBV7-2,ASSLRGSSTTLNEQF
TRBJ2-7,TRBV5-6,ASSMWPSGRSYEQY
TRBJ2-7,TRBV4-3,ASSQELAYEQY
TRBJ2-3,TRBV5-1,ASSLAPSGKRYTQY
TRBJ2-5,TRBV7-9,ASSLGFDSGKETQY
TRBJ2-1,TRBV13,ASSFGTGSNEQF
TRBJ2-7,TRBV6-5,ASRWGREGPYEQY
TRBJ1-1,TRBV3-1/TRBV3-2,ASSQQGSEAF
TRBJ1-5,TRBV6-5,ASSYLGARQPQH
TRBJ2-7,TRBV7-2,ASSYRQGLAGEY
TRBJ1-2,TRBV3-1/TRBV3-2,ASSPGQNYGYT
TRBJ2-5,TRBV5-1,ASSPGGSGGAQETQY
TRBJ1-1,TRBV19,ASSTRDRGFLNTEAF
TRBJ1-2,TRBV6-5,ASTDRFYGYT
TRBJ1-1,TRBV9,ASSPGTEAF
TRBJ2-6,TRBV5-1,ASSLGSSGANVLT
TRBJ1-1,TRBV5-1,ASSLAGTGTGVATEAF
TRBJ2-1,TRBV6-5,ASSYSAGVPYNEQF
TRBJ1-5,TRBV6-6,ASSYSADQPQH
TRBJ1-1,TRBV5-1,ASSERTGVLNTEAF
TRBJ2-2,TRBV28,ASTKAFGDTGELF
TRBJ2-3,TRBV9,ASSPASRTQY
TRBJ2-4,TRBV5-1,ASSVPVGEGAKNIQY
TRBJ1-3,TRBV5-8,ASSRQQGAIGNTIY
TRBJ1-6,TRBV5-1,ASSFAGASYNSPLH
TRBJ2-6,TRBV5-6,ASSLDLRGANVLT
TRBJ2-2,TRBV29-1,SVALLAGGTGELF
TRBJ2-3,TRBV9,ASSVVVEDTQY
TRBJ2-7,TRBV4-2,ASSPVAGEPYEQY